These T cell receptor beta chains were read from a single sample in a study of blood T cell repertoires in COVID-19. Profiled with immunoSEQ multiplex PCR; TCRdb holds only in-frame clones, not every one. The table shows 210,000 or so clones, with under 90% occurring only once. The sample taken for sequencing was PBMCs or T cells enriched from blood (not recorded which). These receptors were obtained from a man in his sixties who had recovered from COVID-19. Both conserved end residues are part of each CDR3. D genes are given only for firm matches. Not all rows give a size; the values are once, few, many and, for expanded clones, a class.

d_gene	v_gene	j_gene	abundance	CDR3aa	CDR3nt
TRBD1	TRBV6-5	TRBJ1-1	.	CASSYSDRVGTEAFF	TGTGCCAGCAGTTACTCGGACAGGGTCGGCACTGAAGCTTTCTTT
.	TRBV12-5	TRBJ1-1	.	CASGAGTMNTEAFF	TGTGCTAGTGGTGCCGGGACAATGAACACTGAAGCTTTCTTT
TRBD2	TRBV5-1	TRBJ2-1	.	CASSLSSGSDEQFF	TGCGCCAGCAGCTTGTCTAGCGGGAGCGATGAGCAGTTCTTC
TRBD2	TRBV5-8	TRBJ2-3	.	CASSFLSGGAADTQYF	TGTGCCAGCAGCTTTTTGAGCGGGGGGGCAGCAGATACGCAGTATTTT
TRBD2	TRBV27	TRBJ2-7	.	CASSFDQRGASYEQYF	TGTGCCAGCAGTTTCGATCAGCGGGGGGCCTCCTACGAGCAGTACTTC
.	TRBV2	TRBJ1-5	.	CASSPGQLLYSNQPQHF	TGTGCCAGCAGCCCAGGACAGCTTTTGTATAGCAATCAGCCCCAGCATTTT
.	TRBV3-1/TRBV3-2	TRBJ2-7	once	CASSRSEFFGYEQYF	TGTGCCAGCAGCCGAAGTGAATTCTTCGGCTACGAGCAGTACTTC
TRBD2	TRBV7-9	TRBJ2-1	.	CASSLGLAGYEQFF	TGTGCCAGCAGCTTAGGACTAGCGGGGTACGAGCAGTTCTTC
.	TRBV7-2	TRBJ1-1	.	CASSSRGVGTEAFF	TGTGCCAGCAGCTCCAGGGGCGTGGGCACTGAAGCTTTCTTT
.	TRBV10-3	TRBJ2-7	.	CAISGGQRGTRISYEQYF	TGTGCCATCAGTGGAGGCCAAAGGGGGACACGGATCTCCTACGAGCAGTACTTC
TRBD1	TRBV9	TRBJ1-1	.	CASSVGDRGLGTEAFF	TGTGCCAGCAGCGTAGGGGACAGGGGTTTGGGCACTGAAGCTTTCTTT
.	TRBV9	TRBJ1-2	.	CASSASLYRSYGYTF	TGTGCCAGCAGCGCGAGCCTATACAGGAGCTATGGCTACACCTTC
.	TRBV6-5	TRBJ2-5	.	CASSPTPSGETQYF	TGTGCCAGCAGTCCTACGCCTTCAGGGGAGACCCAGTACTTC